A selection of T cell receptor beta chains follows, all from one sample in a study of Tregs in tolerant kidney transplant recipients. Assay used: immunoSEQ multiplex PCR; TCRdb lists only in-frame clones, some missing. Of roughly 68,000 clones in the sample, 84% were seen once. Sequenced material: CD4+ T cells from blood. These TCRs come from a human donor in good health. CDR3s include the opening cysteine and the closing phenylalanine or tryptophan. D genes are given only for firm matches. For some rows the clone size is stated as once, few or many, or as a class when expanded; others skip it.

V gene,J gene,D gene,clone size,CDR3 DNA,CDR3 protein
TRBV10-3,TRBJ1-2,TRBD1,.,TGTGCCATATGGACAGGGGACGACTATGGCTACACCTTC,CAIWTGDDYGYTF
TRBV4-3,TRBJ1-5,.,.,TGCGCCAGCAGCCAAGCCCCTGAAGCCAATCAGCCCCAGCATTTT,CASSQAPEANQPQHF
TRBV7-9,TRBJ2-1,TRBD1,.,TGTGCCAGCAGCTTAGCGCGCAGGACAGGGGGCTTCAATGAGCAGTTCTTC,CASSLARRTGGFNEQFF
TRBV6-5,TRBJ2-5,.,.,TGTGCCAGCAGTTACGGCGGTAGCGTGCAGACCCAGTACTTC,CASSYGGSVQTQYF
TRBV21-1,TRBJ1-2,.,.,TGTGCCAGCAGCAAAGCGCTAAGCGGACAGGGATACACCTTC,CASSKALSGQGYTF
TRBV18,TRBJ2-3,TRBD1,once,TGTGCCAGCTCACCCCAACAGGGGGCTGCTACAGATACGCAGTATTTT,CASSPQQGAATDTQYF
TRBV13,TRBJ2-6,.,.,TGTGCCAGCAGCTTAATACGGACCTCTCCCGCGGGGAGGGCCAACGTCCTGACTTTC,CASSLIRTSPAGRANVLTF
TRBV2,TRBJ1-5,.,.,TGTGCCAGCAGGAGGACACGGACAAGGCCCCAGCATTTT,CASRRTRTRPQHF
TRBV2,TRBJ2-1,.,.,TGTGCCAGCAGTGTAGATACTCCCACCTACAATGAGCAGTTCTTC,CASSVDTPTYNEQFF
TRBV29-1,TRBJ2-2,.,few,TGCAGCGCCAGGACAGCCGCGGGGGAGCTGTTTTTT,CSARTAAGELFF
TRBV27,TRBJ1-5,.,.,TGTGCCAGCAGTCGTGGGGTAAATCAGCCCCAGCATTTT,CASSRGVNQPQHF
TRBV7-9,TRBJ1-1,.,.,TGTGCCAGCAGCCAGCCCGCAGTTGAAGCTTTCTTT,CASSQPAVEAFF
TRBV6-4,TRBJ2-3,.,.,TGTGCCAGCAGACCCTGGAGCGGCACAGATACGCAGTATTTT,CASRPWSGTDTQYF
TRBV12-5,TRBJ1-1,.,.,TGTGCTAGTGGTCCCTCGGGGAACACTGAAGCTTTCTTT,CASGPSGNTEAFF
TRBV6-5,TRBJ2-4,TRBD2,few,TGTGCCAGCAGTAGTCCGGGACTACAAAACATTCAGTACTTC,CASSSPGLQNIQYF
TRBV19,TRBJ1-1,.,.,TGTGCCAGTAGTATGCGACAGTCGTCTACTGAAGCTTTCTTT,CASSMRQSSTEAFF
TRBV19,TRBJ1-2,.,few,TGTGCCACCACCAACGACAGACGGCAGAGCTATGGCTACACCTTC,CATTNDRRQSYGYTF
TRBV5-1,TRBJ1-1,.,.,TGCGCCAGCAGGTTTGGCACTGAAGCTTTCTTT,CASRFGTEAFF
TRBV4-3,TRBJ2-5,TRBD2,once,TGCGCCAGCAGCCAGGGTAGCGGGAACCAAGAGACCCAGTACTTC,CASSQGSGNQETQYF
TRBV10-3,TRBJ2-3,TRBD2,.,TGTGCCATCAGTGCCACGACTAGCGGGAGCACAGATACGCAGTATTTT,CAISATTSGSTDTQYF
TRBV30,TRBJ1-2,TRBD1,.,TGTGCCTGGAGTACCACAGGGGATAATGGCTACACCTTC,CAWSTTGDNGYTF
TRBV4-2,TRBJ2-6,.,.,TGTGCCAGCAGCCGTCCGCAGGGGAGCTCTGGGGCCAACGTCCTGACTTTC,CASSRPQGSSGANVLTF
TRBV5-6,TRBJ2-7,.,.,TGTGCCAGCAGCTTGGAGGGTGGGGGATACGGGTCCGAGCAGTACTTC,CASSLEGGGYGSEQYF
TRBV20-1,TRBJ2-2,.,once,TGCAGTGCGGAAACTAGCGGGGAGCTGTTTTTT,CSAETSGELFF
TRBV29-1,TRBJ2-7,.,.,TGCAGCGTTGTGGGGGGGCTGGGCTACGAGCAGTACTTC,CSVVGGLGYEQYF
TRBV9,TRBJ1-1,.,.,TGTGCCAGCAGCCATGAACCGGAGAACACTGAAGCTTTCTTT,CASSHEPENTEAFF
TRBV28,TRBJ2-7,TRBD2,.,TGTGCCAGCAGTTCCCCGGGGGGGGCCTCCTACGAGCAGTACTTC,CASSSPGGASYEQYF
TRBV7-2,TRBJ2-1,TRBD2,few,TGTGCCAGCAGCAGCTCCCGGACTAGCGGGGGGCGGAATGAGCAGTTCTTC,CASSSSRTSGGRNEQFF
TRBV21-1,TRBJ1-5,.,once,TGTGCCAGCAGCAAAACCTTTACATTGCCCTATCAGCCCCAGCATTTT,CASSKTFTLPYQPQHF
TRBV19,TRBJ2-3,TRBD2,.,TGTGCCAGTAGTAGCGGGAGGTATACGCAGTATTTT,CASSSGRYTQYF